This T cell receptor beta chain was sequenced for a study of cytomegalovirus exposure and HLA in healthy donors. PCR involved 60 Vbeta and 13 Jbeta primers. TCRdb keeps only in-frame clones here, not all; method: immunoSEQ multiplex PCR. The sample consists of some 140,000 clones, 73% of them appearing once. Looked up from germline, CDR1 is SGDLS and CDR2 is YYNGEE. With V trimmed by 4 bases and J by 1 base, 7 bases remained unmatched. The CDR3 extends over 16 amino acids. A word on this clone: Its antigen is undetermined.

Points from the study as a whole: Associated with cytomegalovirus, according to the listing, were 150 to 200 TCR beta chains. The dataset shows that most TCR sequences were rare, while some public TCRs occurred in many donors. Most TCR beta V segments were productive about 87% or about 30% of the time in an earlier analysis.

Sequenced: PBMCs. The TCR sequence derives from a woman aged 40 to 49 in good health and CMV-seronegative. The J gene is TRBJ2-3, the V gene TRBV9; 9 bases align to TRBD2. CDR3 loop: CASSPYWTSGTDTQYF. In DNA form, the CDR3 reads TGTGCCAGCAGCCCCTACTGGACTAGCGGCACAGATACGCAGTATTTT.